A single sample gave rise to the 21 T cell receptor beta chains below, sequenced in a study of T cells in Graves' hyperthyroidism and ophthalmopathy (dated by TCRdb to about 2019). The method behind the library was multiplex PCR. The sequencer listed for this sample is Illumina HiSeq 2000. Amplification of TCR beta CDR3 regions was carried out from RNA transcripts. The first round of RT-PCR for the TCR CDR3 was performed with the HTBI primer set and the Qiagen OneStep RT-PCR kit. The public reads were quality trimmed at Q25 with fastp and then assembled into clones with MiXCR by TCRdb, keeping productive beta chains. Each record represents a unique CDR3 protein, reported with the most common genes and DNA among its rows. In all, the sample holds more than 350,000 distinct CDR3 sequences, and about a sixth of those were seen once. The top ten clonotypes cover around a third of the sample. Specimen: blood. These receptor sequences come from a woman in her 30s with Graves' hyperthyroidism that later progressed to Graves' ophthalmopathy.

The chain links TRBV2 to TRBJ2-2; D remains ambiguous. Germline lookup yields CDR1 SNHLY and CDR2 FYNNEI. Trimming stripped 4 bases from V and 5 bases from J, with 8 bases between. The CDR3 sequence is 13 residues long. CDR3 amino acids: CASSVQQTGELFF. In DNA, the CDR3 is TGTGCCAGCAGTGTACAGCAAACCGGGGAGCTGTTTTTT. The full variable domain, in which reference TRBV2 and TRBJ2-2 provide the parts outside the CDR3, is EPEVTQTPSHQVTQMGQEVILRCVPISNHLYFYWYRQILGQKVEFLVSFYNNEISEKSEIFDDQFSVERPDGSNFTLKIRSTKLEDSAMYFCASSVQQTGELFFGEGSRLTVL.

The table lists this clonotype with a count of one. This sequence joins TRBV24-1 and TRBJ1-4; tentatively, D is TRBD1 (5 bases). V lost 4 bases, J lost 3 bases, and 11 bases lay in between. CDR1 is KGHDR and CDR2 is SFDVKD in the germline V gene. The CDR3 is 15 amino acids. Here the CDR3 reads CATSDRDASNEKLFF. CDR3 sequence (DNA): TGTGCCACCAGTGACCGGGACGCCTCTAATGAAAAACTGTTTTTT.

V gene TRBV27 combines with J gene TRBJ2-7; D possibly corresponds to TRBD1 (5 bases). Germline lookup yields CDR1 MNHEY and CDR2 SMNVEV (reference sequence). The germline V and J ends were trimmed by 4 bases and 5 bases, with 18 bases remaining between them. This CDR3 spans 15 amino acids. As DNA, the CDR3 is TGTGCCAGCAGTTCTCCCCCGGCAGGGCTCAACGAGCAGTACTTC. It encodes CASSSPPAGLNEQYF.

This clonotype was seen ten or more times. This rearrangement joins TRBV7-9 to TRBJ2-2; D is ambiguous. Trimming stripped 6 bases from V and 1 base from J, with 6 bases between. The CDR3 length is 13 residues. Germline assignment: CDR1 SEHNR and CDR2 FQNEAQ (reference sequence). CDR3 amino acids: CASRPVNTGELFF. The DNA of the CDR3 is TGTGCCAGCAGGCCAGTGAACACCGGGGAGCTGTTTTTT.

In its sample, this clonotype was seen many times. In DNA form, the CDR3 reads TGTGCCAGCTCACCAGTTAGCGGAAATGAGCAGTTCTTC. It yields the protein CASSPVSGNEQFF. This chain connects TRBV18 to TRBJ2-1; possibly TRBD2 for D (6 bases). This CDR3 has 13 residues. Germline V gene data show CDR1 as KGHSH and CDR2 as LQKENI. V lost 2 bases, J lost 7 bases, and 9 bases lay in between.

The chain recombines TRBV4-1 with TRBJ1-5; D is possibly TRBD1 (5 bases). The CDR3 contains 14 residues. Germline lookup yields CDR1 MGHRA and CDR2 YSYEKL. Trimming left V 1 base short and J 10 bases short, with 14 bases between. The CDR3 protein is CASSQGGRVDPQHF. The CDR3 region has the DNA TGCGCCAGCAGCCAAGGGGGCCGCGTCGACCCCCAGCATTTT.

This clonotype came up a few times. V gene TRBV19 combines with J gene TRBJ2-3; D call uncertain. Deletions cut 3 bases from V and 2 bases from J, with 6 bases between. CDR1 is LNHDA and CDR2 is SQIVND in the germline V gene (reference sequence). This CDR3 region has 13 residues. The CDR3 reads CASSITFTDTQYF. The CDR3 coding sequence is TGTGCCAGTAGTATCACTTTCACAGATACGCAGTATTTT.

This clonotype was picked up a small number of times. This chain connects TRBV12-3 or TRBV12-4 to TRBJ1-2; D ambiguous. Trimming took 5 bases from V and 4 from J, leaving 11 bases between them. The CDR3 contains 13 residues. The DNA of the CDR3 is TGTGCCAGCAGTAAATTAGTAACCTATGGCTACACCTTC. Its translation: CASSKLVTYGYTF.

V usage is TRBV20-1 and J usage is TRBJ2-7, with D hard to call. Germline loops: CDR1 DFQATT, CDR2 SNEGSKA (reference sequence). Trimming left V 3 bases short and J 3 bases short, with 9 bases between. CDR3 length: 12 amino acids. CDR3 loop: CSARVALYEQYF. The CDR3 DNA reads as TGCAGTGCTAGGGTCGCTCTCTACGAGCAGTACTTC.

This clonotype appeared a single time. A much larger clonotype is one base distant, so this may be a read error. In DNA form, the CDR3 reads TGTGCCAGCAGCTCCGGCCCCTCCTACAGTGGCTACACCTTC. It yields the protein CASSSGPSYSGYTF. The genes are TRBV5-6 and TRBJ1-2; D is unresolved. The CDR3 is made up of 14 amino acids. Germline CDR1 is SGHDT and CDR2 is YYEEEE. With 3 bases removed from V and 7 bases from J, the gap between germline ends came to 16 bases.

The chain couples TRBV9 to TRBJ2-1; D not resolved. Trimming left V 3 bases short and J 3 bases short, with 10 bases between. The CDR3 sequence is 14 residues long. In germline, CDR1 is SGDLS, CDR2 YYNGEE. DNA of the CDR3: TGTGCCAGCAGCGGCGTCTCGCTCTACAATGAGCAGTTCTTC. Translating gives CASSGVSLYNEQFF.

This clonotype came up many times. The rearrangement uses TRBV19 and TRBJ2-2, with 12 bases matching TRBD2. The germline V gene has CDR1 LNHDA and CDR2 SQIVND (reference sequence). The CDR3 sequence is 19 residues long. J lost 7 bases, V lost 7 bases, and 19 bases had no gene match. The CDR3 region is CASTNAGLAGLKFIGELFF. DNA for the CDR3: TGTGCCAGTACAAATGCGGGACTAGCGGGTCTTAAGTTCATCGGGGAGCTGTTTTTT.

This clonotype was counted at least ten times. The CDR3 here is CASSFGGINQPQHF. The CDR3 region has the DNA TGTGCCAGCAGCTTCGGGGGTATCAATCAGCCCCAGCATTTT. The V and J genes are TRBV13 and TRBJ1-5; D is possibly TRBD1 (5 bases). V gave up 3 bases and J gave up 3 bases, with 9 bases separating them. CDR3 size: 14 residues. Germline-derived CDR1 and CDR2 are PRHDT and FYEKMQ (reference sequence).

This clonotype was found many times. The J gene is TRBJ2-3, the V gene TRBV29-1; 9 nucleotides line up with TRBD2. V shed 6 bases and J 2 bases; nucleotides not matched to a gene: 9. Germline V gene lookup returns CDR1 SQVTM and CDR2 ANQGSEA. The CDR3 runs to 15 residues. The CDR3 DNA follows: TGCAGCGTCCCCCTAGCGGGAAAGATCACAGATACGCAGTATTTT. Its protein is CSVPLAGKITDTQYF.

This clonotype was recorded at least ten times. The chain links TRBV2 to TRBJ1-5, with D tentatively TRBD1 (5 bases). CDR3 length: 16 amino acids. The germline V gene has CDR1 SNHLY and CDR2 FYNNEI. The V end lost 3 bases, the J end lost 7 bases, and 19 bases lay between the germline ends. CDR3: CASSDGSGAGRQPQHF. In DNA form, the CDR3 reads TGTGCCAGCAGTGATGGTAGTGGGGCAGGGAGACAGCCCCAGCATTTT.

This clonotype has a count of ten or more. The CDR3 region has the DNA TGCGCCAGCAGCTTGACAGGGGTCTCCTACGAGCAGTACTTC. Translated, it gives CASSLTGVSYEQYF. The genes are TRBV5-1 and TRBJ2-7, with 7 bases matching TRBD1. This CDR3 is built from 14 residues. Germline CDR1 SGHRS, CDR2 YFSETQ. The J segment lost 0 bases and the V segment lost 1 base, leaving 1 base of the junction unmatched.

This clonotype was observed many times. The chain employs TRBV2 and TRBJ2-3, with D possibly matching TRBD1 (6 bases). Germline V gene lookup returns CDR1 SNHLY and CDR2 FYNNEI. Trimming cost V 10 bases and J 2 bases, with 13 bases left between them. There are 13 residues in the CDR3. The CDR3: CATNGQFTDTQYF. In DNA, the CDR3 is TGTGCCACCAATGGACAGTTCACAGATACGCAGTATTTT.

This clonotype has ten or more counts. The chain couples TRBV7-9 to TRBJ2-1; D unclear. This CDR3 spans 14 amino acids. V shed 4 bases and J shed 7 bases, with 14 bases lying between them. Germline loops: CDR1 SEHNR, CDR2 FQNEAQ (reference sequence). The CDR3 reads CASSSRSSRNEQFF. CDR3 bases: TGTGCCAGCAGCTCAAGATCATCAAGAAATGAGCAGTTCTTC. Full variable domain (remainder filled in from reference TRBV7-9 and TRBJ2-1): DTGVSQNPRHKITKRGQNVTFRCDPISEHNRLYWYRQTLGQGPEFLTYFQNEAQLEKSRLLSDRFSAERPKGSFSTLEIQRTEQGDSAMYLCASSSRSSRNEQFFGPGTRLTVL.

The chain uses TRBV28 and TRBJ2-1, with TRBD2 matching over 9 bases. The germline V gene encodes CDR1 MDHEN and CDR2 SYDVKM. The CDR3 sequence is 15 residues long. V lost 3 bases to trimming and J lost 8 bases; unmatched junction nucleotides: 8. CDR3 nucleotide sequence: TGTGCCAGCAGTTTCGGCGGGAGGGTGAGGGATGAGCAGTTCTTC. Protein: CASSFGGRVRDEQFF.

The table lists this clonotype with many counts. The rearrangement links TRBV4-1 to TRBJ1-6, with D maybe TRBD1 (5 bases). This CDR3 contains 17 residues. V shed 2 bases and J shed 8 bases, with 19 bases lying between them. Germline V lookup: CDR1 MGHRA, CDR2 YSYEKL. CDR3 coding DNA: TGCGCCAGCAGCCAACATGGTTTAGCAGGGTACGATTCACCCCTCCACTTT. As protein: CASSQHGLAGYDSPLHF.

Details on this clonotype: A much more abundant neighbour one base away suggests this may be a read error. The V call is TRBV28, the J call TRBJ2-1; the match to TRBD2 covers 7 bases. CDR1 and CDR2 (germline): MDHEN, SYDVKM. There are 14 residues in the CDR3. CDR3 amino acids: CASSSSGPLNEQSF. DNA of the CDR3: TGTGCCAGCAGTTCTAGCGGTCCTTTGAATGAGCAGTCCTTC.